These 32 T cell receptor beta chains share one sample of origin, sequenced in a study of vaccination and CD4 T cells after COVID-19. What these receptors recognize is not known. Treatment specified: roughly 11-day PBMC culture with coronavirus spike peptide pools or control peptides (ViraFEST assay). Cultured CD4+ T cells had their DNA profiled by the Oncomine TCR Beta short-read assay. TCRdb reanalysed the PCR reads using MiXCR and keeps one entry per CDR3 protein. The table shows about 14,000 distinct CDR3 sequences, with about 53% occurring only once. The material sequenced was CD4+ T cells from blood, cultured in vitro, taken before SARS-CoV-2 vaccination. The receptors shown here come from a human donor who had recovered from COVID-19.

The chain has TRBV7-3 and TRBJ1-2, with a possible D match to TRBD1 (5 bases). The CDR3 consists of 13 residues. The germline V gene has CDR1 SGHTA and CDR2 FQGTGA. V lost 5 bases and J lost 6, with 13 bases in between. CDR3: CASSPGGRNGYTF. As DNA, the CDR3 is TGTGCCAGCAGCCCGGGGGGGAGAAATGGCTACACCTTC.

The chain has TRBV2 and TRBJ2-5, with 8 positions matching TRBD1. The CDR3 runs to 14 residues. With V trimmed by 9 bases and J by 4 bases, 10 bases remained unmatched. Germline lookup yields CDR1 SNHLY and CDR2 FYNNEI. In DNA form, the CDR3 reads TGTGCCAGTGACCTGGACAGGGTCCGAGAGACCCAGTACTTC. This sequence encodes CASDLDRVRETQYF.

The J gene is TRBJ1-4, the V gene TRBV7-8, with 9 bases fitting TRBD1. The V segment lost 5 bases and the J segment 11 bases; nucleotides outside the gene matches: 12. The CDR3 totals 15 residues. Germline V gene data show CDR1 as SGHVS and CDR2 as FQNEAQ. CDR3 in DNA: TGTGCCAGCAGCGCGACCGGGACAGGGACTCAGAAACTGTTTTTT. Protein product: CASSATGTGTQKLFF.

The rearrangement joins TRBV30 to TRBJ1-2; D is undetermined. V was trimmed by 1 base and J by 3 bases, leaving 21 bases between them. CDR3 length: 17 residues. CDR1 and CDR2 from the germline V gene are GTSNPN and SVGIG (reference sequence). Written as DNA, the CDR3 is TGTGCCTGGAGTGGACTTGCCTATAAGTACGCGGACTATGGCTACACCTTC. Translating gives CAWSGLAYKYADYGYTF. The full variable domain, rest sourced from reference TRBV30 and TRBJ1-2, is SQTIHQWPATLVQPVGSPLSLECTVEGTSNPNLYWYRQAAGRGLQLLFYSVGIGQISSEVPQNLSASRPQDRQFILSSKKLLLSDSGFYLCAWSGLAYKYADYGYTFGSGTRLTVV.

The CDR3 reads CSVSAQGDYNEQFF. CDR3 DNA sequence: TGCAGCGTCTCGGCACAGGGGGACTACAATGAGCAGTTCTTC. This chain connects TRBV29-1 to TRBJ2-1, with TRBD1 matching 8 bases. CDR1 SQVTM and CDR2 ANQGSEA come from the germline V gene. The CDR3 contains 14 residues. Trimming at V came to 6 bases and at J to 3 bases, leaving 7 bases not matched to a gene.

This sequence joins TRBV2 and TRBJ2-7, with 10 bases aligning to TRBD1. The CDR3 has 15 amino acids. J gave up 2 bases and V 6 bases, and 7 bases lay outside the gene matches. The germline gives CDR1 SNHLY, CDR2 FYNNEI. The CDR3 region has the DNA TGTGCCAGCAGCCCCTGGGGGACAGGGGCCTACGAGCAGTACTTC. This codes for CASSPWGTGAYEQYF.

The chain recombines TRBV7-9 with TRBJ2-5; TRBD1 aligns across 10 bases. CDR1 is SEHNR and CDR2 is FQNEAQ in the germline V gene (reference sequence). V lost 0 bases, J lost 3 bases, and 4 bases stayed unmatched. The CDR3 is 16 amino acids. The CDR3 region has the DNA TGTGCCAGCAGCTTAGCGCCCGGGACAGGGGAAGAGACCCAGTACTTC. Protein product: CASSLAPGTGEETQYF.

The table lists this clonotype with a count of one. The V call is TRBV6-1, the J call TRBJ2-7; D remains unclear. The CDR3 runs to 14 residues. In germline, CDR1 is MNHNS, CDR2 SASEGT. V was cut by 3 bases and J by 2 bases, with 11 bases left in between. CDR3 residues: CASSEAAATYEQYF. The CDR3 DNA follows: TGTGCCAGCAGTGAGGCGGCGGCCACCTACGAGCAGTACTTC.

This clonotype came up once. Here the CDR3 DNA reads TGTGCCAGCAGGACGACTAGCGGGAGCTCCTACAATGAGCAGTTCTTC. This translates into CASRTTSGSSYNEQFF. The chain links TRBV12-3 or TRBV12-4 to TRBJ2-1, with 12 bases fitting TRBD2. With 6 bases clipped from V and 0 bases from J, the junction kept 3 bases outside the gene matches. The CDR3 consists of 16 residues.

CDR3 DNA: TGTGCCAGTAGTACCCTCGCTAGCGGCGGTACCTCTGGGGCCAACGTCCTGACTTTC. Its translation: CASSTLASGGTSGANVLTF. This chain uses TRBV19 with TRBJ2-6; 7 positions agree with TRBD2. Germline CDR1 LNHDA, CDR2 SQIVND (reference sequence). The CDR3 is 19 amino acids. The trim removed 4 bases at V and 0 bases at J, leaving 12 bases unmatched.

The rearrangement joins TRBV18 to TRBJ1-5, with D uncertain. Trimming took 2 bases from V and 1 from J, leaving 6 bases between them. The CDR3 spans 14 residues. Germline V gene data show CDR1 as KGHSH and CDR2 as LQKENI. CDR3 residues: CASSPNRSNQPQHF. The CDR3 bases are TGTGCCAGCTCACCAAACAGAAGCAATCAGCCCCAGCATTTT.

In this sample, this clonotype turned up a few times. The genes are TRBV6-1 and TRBJ2-1; D possibly uses TRBD1 or TRBD2 (5 bases each). CDR3 length: 15 residues. Germline values: CDR1 MNHNS, CDR2 SASEGT. V dropped 3 bases and J dropped 0 bases, with 9 bases sitting between them. The CDR3 bases are TGTGCCAGCAGTGAGGGGACGAGCTCCTACAATGAGCAGTTCTTC. It translates to CASSEGTSSYNEQFF.

CDR3: CASSTLTGLRYGYTF. The CDR3 nucleotides are TGTGCCAGCAGTACCTTGACAGGGTTGAGGTATGGCTACACCTTC. The rearrangement uses TRBV27 and TRBJ1-2, with TRBD1 matching over 7 bases. The germline CDR1 and CDR2 sequences are MNHEY and SMNVEV (reference sequence). With 5 bases clipped from V and 5 bases from J, the junction kept 11 bases outside the gene matches. The CDR3 is 15 residues long.

There are a few counts of this clonotype. V gene TRBV7-2 combines with J gene TRBJ1-6; D gene uncertain. V was trimmed by 2 bases and J by 5 bases, leaving 7 bases between them. Germline V gene lookup returns CDR1 SGHTA and CDR2 FQGNSA. The CDR3 contains 14 residues. The DNA of the CDR3 is TGTGCCAGCAGCTTAAACGGAAATAATTCACCCCTCCACTTT. It translates to CASSLNGNNSPLHF.

CDR3 sequence reads: CASSKSLSGCEQFF. The CDR3 DNA sequence: TGTGCCAGCAGCAAATCCCTGTCGGGCTGTGAGCAGTTCTTC. The chain joins TRBV21-1 to TRBJ2-1; the table names TRBD1, a call not compared with the DNA. TRBV21-1 is given as a pseudogene. The CDR3 has 14 amino acids.

This clonotype occurred once. The rearrangement links TRBV27 to TRBJ2-3, with D hard to call. The CDR3 has 14 amino acids. V was shortened by 5 bases and J by 4 bases, with 13 bases between the two germline ends. CDR1 is MNHEY and CDR2 is SMNVEV in the germline V gene (reference sequence). For the CDR3, the DNA is TGTGCCAGCAGTCTGACGGAGCCATCAGATACGCAGTATTTT. Its protein product is CASSLTEPSDTQYF.

V usage is TRBV20-1 and J usage is TRBJ2-1; TRBD1 aligns across 12 bases. Germline-derived CDR1 and CDR2 are DFQATT and SNEGSKA (reference sequence). This CDR3 spans 13 amino acids. V was clipped by 7 bases and J by 8 bases; unmatched bases: 6. For the CDR3, the DNA is TGCAGTGGGGACAGGGGGCAATTCGATGAGCAGTTCTTC. This gives the protein CSGDRGQFDEQFF.

This sequence joins TRBV20-1 and TRBJ1-1; D is uncertain. Trimming pared 2 bases from V and 1 base from J, leaving 8 bases between. CDR1 and CDR2 (germline): DFQATT, SNEGSKA (reference sequence). There are 13 residues in the CDR3. The CDR3 reads CSARNPKNTEAFF. The CDR3 DNA reads TGCAGTGCTAGAAATCCTAAGAACACTGAAGCTTTCTTT.

This chain connects TRBV10-3 to TRBJ2-7; D is uncertain. Trimming cost V 8 bases and J 7 bases, with 24 bases left between them. The germline CDR1 and CDR2 sequences are ENHRY and SYGVKD. The CDR3 runs 15 residues. The CDR3 sequence: CAIGSIRILRLEQYF. The CDR3 bases are TGTGCCATCGGATCCATAAGAATCCTACGACTGGAGCAGTACTTC.

V usage is TRBV20-1 and J usage is TRBJ2-3; perhaps TRBD2 as D (6 bases). The CDR3 runs to 13 residues. The V and J ends lost 6 bases and 3 bases respectively, with 13 bases between them. Germline loops: CDR1 DFQATT, CDR2 SNEGSKA (reference sequence). CDR3 bases: TGCAGTGCCCCCCGGGCGGGAACAGATACGCAGTATTTT. It yields the protein CSAPRAGTDTQYF.

In this sample, this clonotype turned up a few times. CDR3 DNA: TGTGCCAGCAGTGTTGGCGACGGATACTACTATGGCTACACCTTC. It yields the protein CASSVGDGYYYGYTF. The chain joins TRBV6-1 to TRBJ1-2; D is undetermined. V was pared by 4 bases and J by 3 bases, with 15 bases between. Germline lookup yields CDR1 MNHNS and CDR2 SASEGT. The CDR3 runs to 15 residues.

The rearrangement joins TRBV6-5 to TRBJ2-7, with 10 bases lining up with TRBD1. J gave up 6 bases and V 4 bases, and 9 bases lay outside the gene matches. Looked up from germline, CDR1 is MNHEY and CDR2 is SVGAGI. The CDR3 is 15 amino acids. Here the CDR3 reads CASSSPDRGLFEQYF. The CDR3 DNA is TGTGCCAGCAGTTCCCCCGACAGGGGGCTTTTCGAGCAGTACTTC.

This clonotype came up a few times. The chain is built from TRBV7-3 and TRBJ2-5; D is uncertain. The germline V gene has CDR1 SGHTA and CDR2 FQGTGA. V lost 2 bases to trimming and J lost 5 bases, with 12 bases between them. The CDR3 contains 14 residues. CDR3 DNA sequence: TGTGCCAGCAGCTTAGTACCTCTGGGGGAGACCCAGTACTTC. Its protein product is CASSLVPLGETQYF. The variable domain in full, with the rest retrieved from reference TRBV7-3 and TRBJ2-5, is GAGVSQTPSNKVTEKGKYVELRCDPISGHTALYWYRQSLGQGPEFLIYFQGTGAADDSGLPNDRFFAVRPEGSVSTLKIQRTERGDSAVYLCASSLVPLGETQYFGPGTRLLVL.

The chain carries TRBV10-3 and TRBJ2-2; TRBD2 matches 8 bases. Germline assignment: CDR1 ENHRY and CDR2 SYGVKD. After removal of 11 bases from V and 6 bases from J, the junction contained 11 bases not matched to a gene. The CDR3 sequence is 14 residues long. CDR3 DNA sequence: TGTGCCTCGACCGGGAGGGAGACGGCCGGGGAGCTGTTTTTT. Translation: CASTGRETAGELFF.

The CDR3 DNA is TGTGCCAGTTCCAAAGGACAGGGTGCGCCCAAAAACATTCAGTACTTC. This encodes CASSKGQGAPKNIQYF. This chain uses TRBV19 with TRBJ2-4; 8 nucleotides align to TRBD1. V shed 8 bases, J shed 2 bases, and the junction held 11 bases outside the gene matches. The V gene's germline CDR1 is LNHDA and CDR2 SQIVND (reference sequence). CDR3 length equals 16 residues.

The CDR3 bases are TGCAGTGCTAGAGATGGGGGACTAGCCTCCTACGAGCAGTACTTC. Amino acids: CSARDGGLASYEQYF. The rearrangement links TRBV20-1 to TRBJ2-7, with TRBD2 matching over 9 bases. The CDR3 length is 15 residues. Per the germline V gene, CDR1 is DFQATT and CDR2 is SNEGSKA (reference sequence). V gave up 0 bases and J gave up 0 bases; unmatched junction bases: 3.

The sample holds a few counts of this clonotype. The chain employs TRBV10-3 and TRBJ1-1, with no clear D. The germline V and J ends were trimmed by 0 bases and 7 bases, with 6 bases remaining between them. From germline, CDR1 is ENHRY and CDR2 SYGVKD. The CDR3 covers 12 residues. The CDR3 DNA is TGTGCCATCAGTGAGTCCGACCTTGAAGCTTTCTTT. Protein sequence: CAISESDLEAFF.

This clonotype was seen more than once but under ten times. The J gene is TRBJ2-3, the V gene TRBV20-1; D not resolved. The CDR3 totals 16 residues. The germline V and J ends were trimmed by 4 bases and 2 bases, with 19 bases remaining between them. In germline, CDR1 is DFQATT, CDR2 SNEGSKA (reference sequence). The CDR3 loop reads CSANRPRDQATDTQYF. The DNA of the CDR3 is TGCAGTGCTAACCGACCCCGAGACCAAGCCACAGATACGCAGTATTTT.

This clonotype was observed a handful of times. This chain joins TRBV28 and TRBJ2-6; possible D gene TRBD2, 6 bases. This CDR3 comprises 16 residues. Trimming stripped 4 bases from V and 0 bases from J, with 10 bases between. CDR1 MDHEN and CDR2 SYDVKM come from the germline V gene. In DNA form, the CDR3 reads TGTGCCAGCAGTTCGGGAGAGAGCTCTGGGGCCAACGTCCTGACTTTC. Amino acid sequence: CASSSGESSGANVLTF.

The V gene is TRBV10-3, the J gene TRBJ2-1, with 8 nucleotides matching TRBD1. V lost 4 bases, J lost 5 bases, and 4 bases stayed unmatched. Germline V gene sequence: CDR1 ENHRY, CDR2 SYGVKD. The CDR3 runs 14 residues. For the CDR3, the DNA is TGTGCCATCAGTGGGCAGGGGGCCAACAATGAGCAGTTCTTC. Its translation: CAISGQGANNEQFF.

This clonotype was observed a handful of times. V usage is TRBV20-1 and J usage is TRBJ2-5; 14 nucleotides line up with TRBD2. V dropped 0 bases and J dropped 5; count of bases not matched to a gene: 14. CDR3 length: 19 residues. CDR1 is DFQATT and CDR2 is SNEGSKA in the germline V gene (reference sequence). CDR3 DNA: TGCAGTGCTAGAGATGAAACCGGGACTAGCGGGAGAGGGTGGGAGACCCAGTACTTC. It translates to CSARDETGTSGRGWETQYF.

The rearrangement links TRBV28 to TRBJ1-5, with a possible D match to TRBD1 (6 bases). CDR3 length: 14 amino acids. V lost 6 bases and J 4 bases, leaving 13 bases between the germline ends. CDR1 is MDHEN, CDR2 SYDVKM, per germline. The DNA of the CDR3 is TGTGCCAGCAGACAGGGCAGTGGGAATCAGCCCCAGCATTTT. It encodes CASRQGSGNQPQHF.